This paragraph reports one TCR beta chain. This clone was recorded only once. The specificity of this receptor is unknown. Base qualities are not recorded, but no much larger clone differs from it by a single base. At study entry, adolescents were screened for latent tuberculosis infection by tuberculin skin test and QuantiFERON-TB GOLD In-Tube IGRA. Unsorted cryopreserved PBMC were immunosequenced, covering on average approximately 98,000 T cells per clinical donor. Eleven high schools in the Worcester region of the Western Cape, South Africa, served as enrollment sites for adolescents aged 12 to 18 years. Around 10 M. tuberculosis-infected adolescents and approximately ten uninfected adolescents were selected, with the two groups matched for age and sex. Adolescent PBMC were isolated from freshly drawn heparinized blood by density centrifugation and cryopreserved. There are 14 amino acids in the CDR3, from cysteine to phenylalanine inclusive. This entry keeps only the CDR3 DNA: 42 bases, framed from base 1. The junction shows trimming of 6 bases on V and 4 bases on J, plus 15 bases between the germline ends. Reading the germline V gene gives CDR1 MNHEY and CDR2 SVGAGI.

This sample was included in a study of T cells in tuberculosis (dated by TCRdb to 2016 to 2019). Background for the entire study: In the study, CD1B tetramers and high-throughput TCR immunosequencing were combined to characterize T cells specific for the mycobacterial lipid antigen glucose monomycolate (GMM). IGRA-negative adolescents, IGRA-positive adolescents with latent tuberculosis and adults with active tuberculosis, approximately 11 per group, were compared in a South African clinical cohort. Overall study outcomes, separate from this receptor: Smaller mean NN-distances to GMM-specific TCRs were observed in active tuberculosis TCR-alpha repertoires than in IGRA-negative controls, suggesting clonal expansion of GMM-specific TCRs. The smaller NN-distances were partly driven by shorter CDR3-alpha lengths in active tuberculosis patients, and the difference for TCR-beta did not reach statistical significance. Using GEM motif frequencies, a classifier achieved under 75% accuracy, whereas a classifier built on the diverse GMM-specific repertoire got to 87% accuracy (AUROC around 0.89). Clinical samples were selected based on the availability of cryopreserved specimens, with adults included as active tuberculosis cases and adolescents included as controls.

TCR libraries were generated with the immunoSEQ multiplex PCR assay, using TCR-beta and/or TCR-alpha/delta assays for each sample. The Illumina high-throughput platform was used to sequence the amplified TCR libraries. In the authors' own workflow: Clustering and dimensionality reduction relied on pairwise TCRdist distances among GMM-specific receptors from T cells that were either sorted ex vivo or expanded in vitro. Each clinical repertoire received a mean NN-distance score, defined as the average TCRdist to the nearest 10% of tetramer-positive reference sequences. To compute GEM TCR motif frequency, the fraction of unique TCRs matching known GEM sequences by V/J usage and CDR3 length was calculated. Linear discriminant analysis with leave-one-out cross-validation, implemented in scikit-learn, was used to classify active tuberculosis. TCRdb stores this immuneACCESS table with in-frame sequences only. Part of the clones is absent; in the studies checked, under half of the shortfall reflects unresolved V genes, and no reason is known for the rest. V, J and clone size are taken as reported in that table, and D and trimming were inferred from the DNA itself. The sample yields some 25,000 clones; less than 97% were counted once. 9% to 9.5% of the sample goes to the ten largest clones.

This sequence was found in a donor aged 10-30 years with latent tuberculosis or without tuberculosis infection. Here the chain combines TRBV6-5 and TRBJ1-2; TRBD1 is a weak D gene call, 6 bases matching. The sample comprised PBMCs. The CDR3: CASRRAQGSYGYTF. The nucleotides read TGTGCCAGCAGGAGAGCTCAGGGGTCCTATGGCTACACCTTC.